This TCR beta chain was identified in a study of vaccination effects on CD4 cells after COVID-19. CDR1 is LGHNA and CDR2 is YNFKEQ in the germline V gene. This CDR3 has 13 residues. Trimming removed 4 bases at V and 5 bases at J, with 12 bases between. Only in-frame clones appear in the TCRdb table, and some are missing; sequencing was by immunoSEQ multiplex PCR. The sample lists about 74,000 clones, about 74% seen once, with about 1.9% in the top ten. Culture proceeded for about ten days, and CD4+ T cells were then isolated. Remarks on this clone: Antigen unknown.

This chain joins TRBV4-2 and TRBJ2-7; TRBD2 is a possible D gene (6 bases). This clonotype was obtained from a human donor who received a COVID-19 vaccine. Source: CD4+ T cells from PBMCs cultured without peptide, taken before COVID-19 vaccination. The CDR3 loop is CASSRGEGDEQYV. The CDR3 bases are TGTGCCAGCAGCCGGGGGGAAGGGGACGAGCAGTACGTC.